The 6 T cell receptor beta chains below come from one sample, sequenced in a study of T cell changes during pregnancy in multiple sclerosis. Method: immunoSEQ multiplex PCR; TCRdb's copy keeps in-frame clones and lacks some. The sample has 40,000 or so clones, 90% seen once; the top ten hold roughly 0.5%. The sequences come from CD4+ T cells from peripheral blood mononuclear cells, collected in the first trimester of pregnancy. The receptors derive from a female donor in good health, enrolled as a control in a pregnancy study.

V usage is TRBV5-1 and J usage is TRBJ2-5; D is unclear. Germline CDR1 reads SGHRS; CDR2 reads YFSETQ. The CDR3 spans 14 residues. The ends were cut back, 4 bases at V and 5 bases at J, with 15 bases in the middle. DNA of the CDR3: TGCGCCAGCAGCCTGCACGACTCGGCGGAGACCCAGTACTTC. Translating gives CASSLHDSAETQYF. The variable domain in full, with the rest retrieved from reference TRBV5-1 and TRBJ2-5, is KAGVTQTPRYLIKTRGQQVTLSCSPISGHRSVSWYQQTPGQGLQFLFEYFSETQRNKGNFPGRFSGRQFSNSRSEMNVSTLELGDSALYLCASSLHDSAETQYFGPGTRLLVL.

The chain couples TRBV18 to TRBJ2-1, with a tentative D call TRBD1 (5 bases). V was clipped by 2 bases and J by 1 base, with 12 bases between them. The CDR3 spans 16 residues. Germline V gene sequence: CDR1 KGHSH, CDR2 LQKENI. This CDR3 is CASSPKQGGSYNEQFF. The CDR3 DNA follows: TGTGCCAGCTCACCAAAGCAGGGTGGTTCCTACAATGAGCAGTTCTTC.

The rearrangement links TRBV6-5 to TRBJ2-3, with 11 nucleotides matching TRBD1. The CDR3 runs to 15 residues. J lost 3 bases, V lost 6 bases, and 5 bases had no gene match. Per the germline V gene, CDR1 is MNHEY and CDR2 is SVGAGI. CDR3 bases: TGTGCCAGCAGAAGGGGACAGGGGGGGACAGATACGCAGTATTTT. Its translation is CASRRGQGGTDTQYF.

The V gene is TRBV7-2, the J gene TRBJ2-2; 7 positions match TRBD1. The CDR3 is 15 residues long. V shed 5 bases, J shed 1 base, and the junction held 4 bases outside the gene matches. Per the germline V gene, CDR1 is SGHTA and CDR2 is FQGNSA. Here the CDR3 reads CASSPGQRNTGELFF. CDR3 DNA: TGTGCCAGCAGCCCGGGACAGAGGAACACCGGGGAGCTGTTTTTT.

V gene TRBV4-3 combines with J gene TRBJ2-3, with TRBD1 matching 9 bases. The germline V gene has CDR1 LGHNA and CDR2 YSLEER. The trim removed 4 bases at V and 1 base at J, leaving 12 bases unmatched. This CDR3 spans 18 amino acids. The CDR3 reads CASSPKPTGGWGTDTQYF. CDR3 bases: TGCGCCAGCAGCCCCAAACCCACAGGGGGCTGGGGCACAGATACGCAGTATTTT.

The genes are TRBV7-9 and TRBJ2-2; D might be TRBD2 (5 bases). The CDR3 is made up of 13 amino acids. V was pared by 10 bases and J by 0 bases, with 9 bases between. Germline V gene data show CDR1 as SEHNR and CDR2 as FQNEAQ (reference sequence). Written as DNA, the CDR3 is TGTGCCAAAGCGGAGACGAACACCGGGGAGCTGTTTTTT. Amino acid sequence: CAKAETNTGELFF.